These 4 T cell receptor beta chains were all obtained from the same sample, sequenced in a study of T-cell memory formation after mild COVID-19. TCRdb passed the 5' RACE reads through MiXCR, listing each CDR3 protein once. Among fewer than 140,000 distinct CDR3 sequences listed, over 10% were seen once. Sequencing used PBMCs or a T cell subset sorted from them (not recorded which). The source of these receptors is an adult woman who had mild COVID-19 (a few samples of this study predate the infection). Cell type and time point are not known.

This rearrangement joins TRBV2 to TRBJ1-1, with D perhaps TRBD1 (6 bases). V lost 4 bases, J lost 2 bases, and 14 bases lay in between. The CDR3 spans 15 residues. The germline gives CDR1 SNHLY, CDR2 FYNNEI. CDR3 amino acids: CASSGIPDSNTEAFF. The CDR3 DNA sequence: TGTGCCAGCAGTGGAATCCCGGACAGTAACACTGAAGCTTTCTTT.

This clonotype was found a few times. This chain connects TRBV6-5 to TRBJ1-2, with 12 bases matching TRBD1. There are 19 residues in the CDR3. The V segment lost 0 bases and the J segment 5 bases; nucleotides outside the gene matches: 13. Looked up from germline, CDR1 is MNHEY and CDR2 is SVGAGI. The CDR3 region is CASSYSMGTGGGLRYGYTF. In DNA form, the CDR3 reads TGTGCCAGCAGTTACTCGATGGGGACAGGGGGCGGATTACGATATGGCTACACCTTC.

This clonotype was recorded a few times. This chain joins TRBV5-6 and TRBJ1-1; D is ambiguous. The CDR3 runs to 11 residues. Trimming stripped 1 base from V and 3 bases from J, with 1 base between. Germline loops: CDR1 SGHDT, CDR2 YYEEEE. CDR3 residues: CASSLHTEAFF. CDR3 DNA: TGTGCCAGCAGCTTGCACACTGAAGCTTTCTTT.

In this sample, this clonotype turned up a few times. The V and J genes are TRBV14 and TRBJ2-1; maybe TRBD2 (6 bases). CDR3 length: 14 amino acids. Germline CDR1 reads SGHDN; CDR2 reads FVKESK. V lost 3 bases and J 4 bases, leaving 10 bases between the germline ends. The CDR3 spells CASSHWDSYNEQFF. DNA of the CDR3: TGTGCCAGCAGCCACTGGGACTCATACAATGAGCAGTTCTTC.